The rows below give T cell receptor beta chains drawn from one sample of a study of cytomegalovirus exposure and HLA in healthy donors. The method was immunoSEQ multiplex PCR; TCRdb's version includes in-frame clones alone and lacks a portion of them. The table records fewer than 200,000 clones, roughly 10% of them present only once. Sequencing used PBMCs. All receptors come from a woman aged 25 to 39 in good health and CMV-seropositive. Each CDR3 is given with its conserved first and last residue. A D gene is named only where the DNA matches it firmly. Clone size, where shown, is once, few, many, or a class for clones that have expanded.

CDR3	DNA	D	V	size	J
CASSEEAGYNEQFF	TGTGCCAGCAGTGAGGAGGCAGGATACAATGAGCAGTTCTTC	-	TRBV2	few	TRBJ2-1
CASRLDRVDYGYTF	TGTGCCAGCAGACTCGACAGGGTGGATTATGGCTACACCTTC	TRBD1	TRBV6-6	few	TRBJ1-2
CASSSQAGGSRGEQFF	TGCGCCAGCAGCTCCCAAGCGGGAGGATCCCGGGGTGAGCAGTTCTTC	TRBD2	TRBV5-1	-	TRBJ2-1
CASSLLPGSHEQYF	TGCGCCAGCAGCCTTCTTCCAGGGTCGCACGAGCAGTACTTC	-	TRBV4-1	-	TRBJ2-7
CASSLLASVTYNEQFF	TGTGCCAGCAGCTTGTTGGCTAGCGTCACCTACAATGAGCAGTTCTTC	-	TRBV5-4	-	TRBJ2-1
CASSLALWRGGYTF	TGTGCCAGCAGCTTAGCGCTTTGGAGGGGAGGCTACACCTTC	-	TRBV7-9	-	TRBJ1-2
CASRGSGRARETQYF	TGCGCCAGCAGGGGAAGCGGGAGGGCCCGTGAGACCCAGTACTTC	TRBD2	TRBV5-1	-	TRBJ2-5
CASSSITVSYNEQFF	TGTGCCAGCAGTTCAATCACGGTCTCCTACAATGAGCAGTTCTTC	-	TRBV27	-	TRBJ2-1
CASSSGQPNTEAFF	TGTGCCAGCAGCTCGGGACAGCCGAACACTGAAGCTTTCTTT	TRBD1	TRBV5-4	few	TRBJ1-1
CASSFNAAGDVYEQYF	TGCGCCAGCAGCTTTAATGCGGCGGGAGATGTTTACGAGCAGTACTTC	TRBD2	TRBV5-1	-	TRBJ2-7
CASSLTGTGTEAFF	TGTGCCAGCAGTTTGACAGGGACCGGCACTGAAGCTTTCTTT	TRBD1	TRBV27	few	TRBJ1-1
CASSFRTSGKETQYF	TGTGCCAGCAGCTTTAGGACTAGCGGAAAAGAGACCCAGTACTTC	TRBD2	TRBV5-6	few	TRBJ2-5
CASSSNPTGAGYGYTF	TGTGCCAGCAGCTCCAACCCCACAGGGGCAGGCTATGGCTACACCTTC	TRBD1	TRBV7-6	-	TRBJ1-2
CASSFRDRRTDTQYF	TGTGCCAGCAGCTTCCGGGACAGGCGCACAGATACGCAGTATTTT	TRBD1	TRBV7-9	few	TRBJ2-3
CASRGGREGNEQFF	TGTGCCAGCCGGGGCGGGAGAGAGGGGAATGAGCAGTTCTTC	TRBD2	TRBV9	few	TRBJ2-1
CSVGGTGNEKLFF	TGCAGCGTTGGGGGGACAGGGAATGAAAAACTGTTTTTT	TRBD1	TRBV29-1	few	TRBJ1-4
CASILPQVANEKLFF	TGTGCCAGCATCCTGCCCCAGGTGGCTAATGAAAAACTGTTTTTT	-	TRBV5-8	few	TRBJ1-4
CASTYEGAQYF	TGTGCCAGCACCTACGAGGGCGCGCAGTATTTT	-	TRBV11-2	-	TRBJ2-3
CASSLGQGSSVVSIPQHF	TGCGCCAGCAGCTTGGGACAGGGATCATCAGTAGTCTCAATTCCCCAGCATTTT	TRBD1	TRBV5-1	-	TRBJ1-5
CASSPGQGVGYNEQFF	TGCGCCAGCAGTCCGGGACAGGGTGTCGGTTACAATGAGCAGTTCTTC	TRBD1	TRBV10-2	few	TRBJ2-1
CASSFLTSTGTQYF	TGTGCCAGCAGCTTCTTAACTAGCACAGGTACGCAGTATTTT	-	TRBV7-9	-	TRBJ2-3
CASSFIAGGTKNIQYF	TGTGCCAGCAGCTTTATAGCGGGAGGTACCAAAAACATTCAGTACTTC	TRBD2	TRBV5-6	-	TRBJ2-4
CASGPGQGYSNQPQHF	TGTGCCAGCGGCCCGGGACAGGGGTATAGCAATCAGCCCCAGCATTTT	TRBD1	TRBV27	few	TRBJ1-5
CASSYSGRQFEKLFF	TGTGCCAGCAGTTACTCCGGCCGACAGTTTGAAAAACTGTTTTTT	-	TRBV6-5	-	TRBJ1-4
CASSQGTGSYEQYF	TGTGCCAGCAGCCAGGGGACAGGTTCCTACGAGCAGTACTTC	TRBD1	TRBV14	few	TRBJ2-7
CASSLGTVGDTQYF	TGCGCCAGCAGCTTGGGGACAGTGGGTGATACGCAGTATTTT	-	TRBV5-1	few	TRBJ2-3
CAWSVSGAPGNTIYF	TGTGCCTGGAGTGTGTCAGGGGCCCCTGGAAACACCATATATTTT	-	TRBV30	-	TRBJ1-3
CASSTADGTNEQYF	TGTGCCAGCAGTACAGCGGACGGAACCAACGAGCAGTACTTC	-	TRBV27	-	TRBJ2-7
CASSQDFWQTQYF	TGTGCCAGCAGCCAAGATTTTTGGCAGACCCAGTACTTC	-	TRBV14	-	TRBJ2-5
CASSLRGGYYGYTF	TGCGCCAGCAGCTTGAGGGGGGGATACTATGGCTACACCTTC	-	TRBV5-1	few	TRBJ1-2
CASDPYGATSAAYEQYF	TGTGCCAGCGACCCTTATGGGGCGACTAGCGCCGCCTACGAGCAGTACTTC	TRBD2	TRBV9	few	TRBJ2-7
CASSQATRLAKNIQYF	TGCGCCAGCAGCCAAGCGACACGTCTAGCCAAAAACATTCAGTACTTC	-	TRBV4-1	few	TRBJ2-4
CASSEGGAGYNEQFF	TGTGCCAGCAGCGAAGGGGGGGCGGGCTACAATGAGCAGTTCTTC	-	TRBV9	few	TRBJ2-1
CASSYWEGAEDTQYF	TGTGCCAGCAGTTACTGGGAGGGAGCAGAGGATACGCAGTATTTT	TRBD2	TRBV6-5	-	TRBJ2-3
CASSERGPGNYEQYF	TGTGCCAGCAGCGAACGAGGACCGGGAAACTACGAGCAGTACTTC	-	TRBV5-5	-	TRBJ2-7
CASSLAGLGNEQFF	TGTGCCAGCAGCTTAGCGGGGCTCGGCAATGAGCAGTTCTTC	-	TRBV7-7	-	TRBJ2-1
CASSQAPLAGRTDTQYF	TGCGCCAGCAGCCAAGCTCCGCTAGCGGGGCGCACAGATACGCAGTATTTT	TRBD2	TRBV4-1	few	TRBJ2-3
CASSFTDYNYEQYF	TGTGCCAGCAGCTTCACGGACTATAACTACGAGCAGTACTTC	-	TRBV5-5	-	TRBJ2-7
CASSLRTLRSGETQYF	TGTGCCAGCAGCTTGAGAACTTTGAGGAGTGGCGAGACCCAGTACTTC	-	TRBV7-9	few	TRBJ2-5
CASRPGLAGGRNEQFF	TGCGCCAGCAGACCGGGACTAGCGGGAGGACGAAATGAGCAGTTCTTC	TRBD2	TRBV5-1	few	TRBJ2-1
CSATTANTIYF	TGCAGTGCTACGACAGCAAACACCATATATTTT	-	TRBV20-1	few	TRBJ1-3